The next 7 T cell receptor beta chains were all read from a single sample in a study of blood T cells in healthy people across ages. A second PCR of 7 to 11 cycles used a sample-barcoded 5' primer and a J-beta primer mix. TCRdb recomputed calls from the 5' RACE reads with MiXCR, one row per CDR3 protein. The sample holds roughly 2 million distinct CDR3 sequences, roughly 49% seen once. Sequencing used blood. The origin of the receptors is a woman aged 40 to 50 in good health.

This clonotype appeared a few times. The rearrangement links TRBV12-5 to TRBJ2-5; 7 bases map to TRBD2. Losses at the gene ends were 8 bases for V and 1 base for J; bases not matched to a gene: 7. Germline CDR1 is LGHNT and CDR2 is FRNRAP. This CDR3 is built from 14 residues. CDR3 amino acids: CASQRGGSQETQYF. The CDR3 DNA is TGTGCTAGTCAAAGAGGCGGGAGCCAAGAGACCCAGTACTTC.

CDR3 nucleotide sequence: TGCGCCAGCAGCCAGACACTTCCCCCGAACACCGGGGAGCTGTTTTTT. Translation: CASSQTLPPNTGELFF. The V call is TRBV4-1, the J call TRBJ2-2; D call uncertain. V gave up 3 bases and J gave up 0 bases, with 11 bases separating them. This CDR3 is built from 16 residues. CDR1 and CDR2 (germline): MGHRA, YSYEKL.

In its sample, this clonotype was seen a few times. This chain links TRBV7-2 with TRBJ2-1; no definite D call. Trimming took off 5 bases at V and 9 bases at J, with 14 bases between the two ends. Germline lookup yields CDR1 SGHTA and CDR2 FQGNSA. The CDR3 runs to 13 residues. DNA for the CDR3: TGTGCCAGCAGCACCCCAGGAAGAAGTGAGCAGTTCTTC. Protein: CASSTPGRSEQFF.

The chain has TRBV20-1 and TRBJ2-7, with a tentative D call TRBD2 (6 bases). V lost 6 bases and J lost 6, with 24 bases in between. Germline lookup yields CDR1 DFQATT and CDR2 SNEGSKA (reference sequence). The CDR3 runs 15 residues. The CDR3 DNA reads as TGCAGTGCCGAGAACCCGGGAGCCACCGTGGGCGAGCAGTACTTC. It specifies CSAENPGATVGEQYF.

This sequence joins TRBV28 and TRBJ2-1, with 7 bases lining up with TRBD2. Trimming took 7 bases from V and 3 from J; bases not matched to a gene: 12. In germline, CDR1 is MDHEN, CDR2 SYDVKM. CDR3 length equals 16 residues. CDR3 sequence: CASITPGGSFYNEQFF. The CDR3 coding sequence is TGTGCCAGCATCACGCCCGGGGGGAGCTTCTACAATGAGCAGTTCTTC.

On this clonotype: A clone one base away is much larger, so this may be a read error. The V call is TRBV29-1, the J call TRBJ2-7, with D maybe TRBD2 (6 bases). Germline V gene data show CDR1 as SQVTM and CDR2 as ANQGSEA. This CDR3 has 16 residues. The CDR3 nucleotides are TGCAACGTTGGGTATCTACAGGCGGAGGGTTTGGGTGAGCAGTACTTC. Translation: CNVGYLQAEGLGEQYF.

This rearrangement joins TRBV20-1 to TRBJ2-3; weak D call: TRBD1 (6 bases). The germline CDR1 and CDR2 sequences are DFQATT and SNEGSKA (reference sequence). V lost 0 bases to trimming and J lost 0 bases, with 7 bases between them. This CDR3 is built from 14 residues. The CDR3: CSAREGASTDTQYF. In DNA, the CDR3 is TGCAGTGCTAGAGAGGGGGCTAGCACAGATACGCAGTATTTT.